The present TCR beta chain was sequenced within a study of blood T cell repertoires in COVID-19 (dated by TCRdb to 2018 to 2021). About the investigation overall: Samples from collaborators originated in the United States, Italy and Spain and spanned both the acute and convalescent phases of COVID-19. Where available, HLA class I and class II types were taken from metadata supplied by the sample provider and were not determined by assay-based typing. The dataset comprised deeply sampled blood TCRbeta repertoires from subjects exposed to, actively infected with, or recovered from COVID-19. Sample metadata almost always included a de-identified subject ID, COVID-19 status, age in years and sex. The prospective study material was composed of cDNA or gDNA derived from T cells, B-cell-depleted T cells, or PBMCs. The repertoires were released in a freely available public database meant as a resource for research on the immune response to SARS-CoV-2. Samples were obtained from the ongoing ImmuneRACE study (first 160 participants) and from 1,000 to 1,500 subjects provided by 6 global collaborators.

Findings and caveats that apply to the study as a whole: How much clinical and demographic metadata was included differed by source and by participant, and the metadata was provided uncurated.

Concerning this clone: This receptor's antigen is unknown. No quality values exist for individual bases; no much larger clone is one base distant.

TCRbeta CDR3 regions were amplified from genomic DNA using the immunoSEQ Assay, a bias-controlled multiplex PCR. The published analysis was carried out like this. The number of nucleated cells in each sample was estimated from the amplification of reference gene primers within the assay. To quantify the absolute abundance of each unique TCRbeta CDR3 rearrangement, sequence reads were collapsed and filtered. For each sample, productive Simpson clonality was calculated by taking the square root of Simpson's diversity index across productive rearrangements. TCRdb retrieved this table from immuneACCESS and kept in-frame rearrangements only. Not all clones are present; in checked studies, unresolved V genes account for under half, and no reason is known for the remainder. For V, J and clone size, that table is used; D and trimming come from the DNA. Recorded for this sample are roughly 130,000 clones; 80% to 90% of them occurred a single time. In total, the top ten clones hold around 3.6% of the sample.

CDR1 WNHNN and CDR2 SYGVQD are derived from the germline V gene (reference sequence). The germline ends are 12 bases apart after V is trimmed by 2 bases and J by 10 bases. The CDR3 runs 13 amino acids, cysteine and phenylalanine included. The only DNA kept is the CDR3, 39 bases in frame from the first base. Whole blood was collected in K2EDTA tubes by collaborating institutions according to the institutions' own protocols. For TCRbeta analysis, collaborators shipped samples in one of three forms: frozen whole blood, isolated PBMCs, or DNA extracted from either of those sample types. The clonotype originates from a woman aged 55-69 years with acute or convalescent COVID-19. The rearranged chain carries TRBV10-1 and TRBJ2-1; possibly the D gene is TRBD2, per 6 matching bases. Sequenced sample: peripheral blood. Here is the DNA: TGCGCCAGCAGTGAGATTGGGGGGAAAGAGCAGTTCTTC. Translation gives CASSEIGGKEQFF.